A single sample is the source of the 7 T cell receptor beta chains below, sequenced in a study of blood T cells in healthy people across ages (dated by TCRdb to the mid-2010s). Libraries came from 5' RACE. Sequencing used an Illumina HiSeq 2500. A second PCR of about 7 to 12 cycles was performed with a sample-barcoded 5' primer and a J-beta primer mix. TCRdb reprocessing: public reads trimmed at Q25 with fastp, clones called with MiXCR, in-frame beta chains kept. Rows matching on CDR3 protein sequence are summarized as one entry with the most common DNA and genes. The sample data list about 810,000 distinct CDR3 sequences, and 36% of these were observed just once. The ten largest clonotypes hold under 15% of the sample. Source material: blood. These receptors were taken from a man younger than 30 in good health.

This clonotype was detected ten times or more. This chain joins TRBV29-1 and TRBJ2-4; 8 bases match TRBD1. Germline loops: CDR1 SQVTM, CDR2 ANQGSEA. The CDR3 spans 14 residues. J gave up 13 bases and V 3 bases, and 14 bases lay outside the gene matches. The CDR3 region has the DNA TGCAGCGTTGACCCCGGGACAGGTCTCGTTGAGCAGTACTTC. Its translation: CSVDPGTGLVEQYF.

This clonotype was picked up a small number of times. This chain uses TRBV6-5 with TRBJ1-1; D is unresolved. Trimming removed 2 bases from V and 3 bases from J, with 10 bases in between. The CDR3 totals 14 residues. In germline, CDR1 is MNHEY, CDR2 SVGAGI. As DNA, the CDR3 is TGTGCCAGCAGTTACAGAGGCAGCTACACTGAAGCTTTCTTT. This gives the protein CASSYRGSYTEAFF.

This clonotype turned up a few times. For the CDR3, the DNA is TGTGCCAGCAGCTTACAGGAGATTCGAGAGACCCAGTACTTC. This codes for CASSLQEIRETQYF. This chain uses TRBV7-9 with TRBJ2-5; D is unclear. Trimming pared 2 bases from V and 4 bases from J, leaving 11 bases between. This CDR3 region has 14 residues. The germline V gene has CDR1 SEHNR and CDR2 FQNEAQ (reference sequence).

This clonotype was seen only a few times. V is TRBV5-1 and J is TRBJ2-1; a weak D match, TRBD1 (6 bases). CDR1 and CDR2 (germline): SGHRS, YFSETQ. Trimming stripped 3 bases from V and 9 bases from J, with 19 bases between. The CDR3 consists of 15 residues. CDR3 coding DNA: TGCGCCAGCAGCTCGGCAGGGACATCTCTGGGTGAGCAGTTCTTC. Translated, it gives CASSSAGTSLGEQFF. The complete variable domain, with remaining parts taken from reference TRBV5-1 and TRBJ2-1, reads KAGVTQTPRYLIKTRGQQVTLSCSPISGHRSVSWYQQTPGQGLQFLFEYFSETQRNKGNFPGRFSGRQFSNSRSEMNVSTLELGDSALYLCASSSAGTSLGEQFFGPGTRLTVL.

CDR3 region: CASRRGAYNSPLHF. The CDR3 bases are TGTGCCAGCAGGCGGGGGGCGTATAATTCACCCCTCCACTTT. This sequence joins TRBV12-3 or TRBV12-4 and TRBJ1-6; a weak D match, TRBD1 (6 bases). Trimming removed 6 bases at V and 4 bases at J, with 10 bases between. The CDR3 spans 14 residues.

CDR3: CASSRGSGGFNQPQHF. CDR3 coding DNA: TGTGCCAGCTCACGGGGGAGTGGGGGTTTCAATCAGCCCCAGCATTTT. The V call is TRBV18, the J call TRBJ1-5, with D possibly matching TRBD1 (5 bases). The germline V and J ends were trimmed by 4 bases and 3 bases, with 16 bases remaining between them. The germline CDR1 and CDR2 sequences are KGHSH and LQKENI. CDR3 length: 16 amino acids.

This clonotype showed up just once. The chain couples TRBV18 to TRBJ1-1; TRBD1 agrees at 8 bases. CDR3 size: 15 residues. From germline, CDR1 is KGHSH and CDR2 LQKENI. V shed 2 bases and J 6 bases; nucleotides not matched to a gene: 8. The CDR3 sequence is CASSPGDRLYPEAFF. For the CDR3, the DNA is TGTGCCAGCTCACCAGGGGACAGGCTTTACCCTGAAGCTTTCTTT.